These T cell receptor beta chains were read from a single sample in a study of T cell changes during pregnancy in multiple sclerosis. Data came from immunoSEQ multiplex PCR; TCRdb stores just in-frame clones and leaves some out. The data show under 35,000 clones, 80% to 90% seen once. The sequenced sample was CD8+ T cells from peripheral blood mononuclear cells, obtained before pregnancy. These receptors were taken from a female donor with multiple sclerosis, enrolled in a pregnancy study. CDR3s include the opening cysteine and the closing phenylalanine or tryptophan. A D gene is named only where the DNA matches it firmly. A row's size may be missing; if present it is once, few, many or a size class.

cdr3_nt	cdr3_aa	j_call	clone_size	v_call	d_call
TGTGCCAGCAGCTTAAGGGGGACAGGGGCTGAAAAACTGTTTTTT	CASSLRGTGAEKLFF	TRBJ1-4	NA	TRBV6-1	TRBD1
TGTGCCAGTAGTATTCCCCGGGGGAGCTCCTACAATGAGCAGTTCTTC	CASSIPRGSSYNEQFF	TRBJ2-1	NA	TRBV19	NA
TGTGCCAGCAGTTTGTTTGGGACAGGGCAGCATCAGCCCCAGCATTTT	CASSLFGTGQHQPQHF	TRBJ1-5	NA	TRBV28	TRBD1
TGTGCCACCAGCAGTACAACAGGGGGCACTGAAGCTTTCTTT	CATSSTTGGTEAFF	TRBJ1-1	NA	TRBV15	TRBD1
TGTGCCAGTAGTATAACTACTAGCGGGAGGAATGAGCAGTTCTTC	CASSITTSGRNEQFF	TRBJ2-1	NA	TRBV19	TRBD2
TGTGCCAGCAGCTTAGACGGTTTCGGACTTCTCCAAGGCTACACCTTC	CASSLDGFGLLQGYTF	TRBJ1-2	once	TRBV7-3	NA
TGTGCCAGCAGTTCAACCGGGATGAACACTGAAGCTTTCTTT	CASSSTGMNTEAFF	TRBJ1-1	NA	TRBV27	NA
TGTGCCAGCAGTTTACGTGCAGGGTTGACTGAAGCTTTCTTT	CASSLRAGLTEAFF	TRBJ1-1	NA	TRBV28	NA
TGTGCCAGCAGCTCACAGGGAAGTGACAATCAGCCCCAGCATTTT	CASSSQGSDNQPQHF	TRBJ1-5	NA	TRBV7-9	NA
TGTGCCAGCAGCTTGGACAGTCTTAACACTGAAGCTTTCTTT	CASSLDSLNTEAFF	TRBJ1-1	NA	TRBV11-3	NA
TGTGCCAGCACGTACGGGTCGAACACCGGGGAGCTGTTTTTT	CASTYGSNTGELFF	TRBJ2-2	NA	TRBV6-5	NA
TGTGCCAGCAGCGGGGGGGGTGGGGACTCCTACGAGCAGTACTTC	CASSGGGGDSYEQYF	TRBJ2-7	NA	TRBV9	TRBD2
TGTGCCAGCAGTTACTTCGGGGAAAGCTATGGCTACACCTTC	CASSYFGESYGYTF	TRBJ1-2	once	TRBV6-5	NA
TGTGCCAGCAGTTACCGGACAGGCGTAAATTCACCCCTCCACTTT	CASSYRTGVNSPLHF	TRBJ1-6	NA	TRBV6-5	TRBD1
TGTGCCAGCAGCAAATCCGACAGGGTCAGCTCCTACGAGCAGTACTTC	CASSKSDRVSSYEQYF	TRBJ2-7	NA	TRBV21-1	NA
TGTGCCACCAGCAGTAAGGGGGCAGGTAATTCACCCCTCCACTTT	CATSSKGAGNSPLHF	TRBJ1-6	NA	TRBV15	TRBD1
TGTGCCAGCAGTTCCCCAGGGGGTTTAGGGGCCCAGCATTTT	CASSSPGGLGAQHF	TRBJ1-5	NA	TRBV28	TRBD1
TGTGCCAGCAGTTTCAACGAGCAGTACTTC	CASSFNEQYF	TRBJ2-7	NA	TRBV27	NA
TGTGCCAGCAGCTTAGCGGAGGCTAGCACAGATACGCAGTATTTT	CASSLAEASTDTQYF	TRBJ2-3	NA	TRBV7-9	NA
TGTGCCAGCAGCGACCGACTGGTCTCTGAAGCTTTCTTT	CASSDRLVSEAFF	TRBJ1-1	NA	TRBV7-6	NA
TGTGCCAGTAGTATAGGGACAGGGGGCGGGATTGGCACTGAAGCTTTCTTT	CASSIGTGGGIGTEAFF	TRBJ1-1	NA	TRBV19	TRBD1
TGTGCCAGCAGTTACAGGGCGGGAGGCCCCGATGAGCAGTTCTTC	CASSYRAGGPDEQFF	TRBJ2-1	NA	TRBV6-5	TRBD2
TGTGCCAGCAGATGGACAGGGGGTTCCACTGAAGCTTTCTTT	CASRWTGGSTEAFF	TRBJ1-1	NA	TRBV6-5	TRBD1
TGTGCCAGCAGCTTACCGGGAGACACTGAAGCTTTCTTT	CASSLPGDTEAFF	TRBJ1-1	NA	TRBV11-3	NA
TGTGCCAGCAGCTTATTACTAACAGGGGGCGGTCAGCCCCAGCATTTT	CASSLLLTGGGQPQHF	TRBJ1-5	NA	TRBV7-2	TRBD1
TGTGCCAGCAGTTTCCTTGCGGCAACCAACACTGAAGCTTTCTTT	CASSFLAATNTEAFF	TRBJ1-1	NA	TRBV28	NA
TGTGCCAGCAGTCCACTACTAGCGGGAGGGGAGACCCAGTACTTC	CASSPLLAGGETQYF	TRBJ2-5	NA	TRBV11-2	TRBD2
TGTGCCAGCAGCGCGCCAGGGGGCCGGCCTGAAGCTTTCTTT	CASSAPGGRPEAFF	TRBJ1-1	NA	TRBV11-2	TRBD1
TGTGCCAGTAGTATCTTGCCAGGAAGCAGTGAAAAACTGTTTTTT	CASSILPGSSEKLFF	TRBJ1-4	NA	TRBV19	NA
TGTGCCAGCAGCTTGGGGCCGATGATGTCTTTCTTT	CASSLGPMMSFF	TRBJ1-1	NA	TRBV5-4	NA
TGTGCCATCAGTGAGTCGAGAAATCCTAGCGGGGGGGGTAACTCCTACAATGAGCAGTTCTTC	CAISESRNPSGGGNSYNEQFF	TRBJ2-1	NA	TRBV10-3	TRBD2
TGTGCCAGCAGTTTAACAGCGAACACCGGGGAGCTGTTTTTT	CASSLTANTGELFF	TRBJ2-2	NA	TRBV27	NA
TGCGCCAGCAGGGGGGAGGCTAGCGAGTTCACAGATACGCAGTATTTT	CASRGEASEFTDTQYF	TRBJ2-3	NA	TRBV10-2	NA
TGTGCCAGCAGCTTTACCGGGTCACCCCTCCACTTT	CASSFTGSPLHF	TRBJ1-6	NA	TRBV7-3	NA
TGTGCCAGCAGCTTCGCCGGAGCAGACACTGAAGCTTTCTTT	CASSFAGADTEAFF	TRBJ1-1	NA	TRBV7-9	NA
TGCGCCAGCAACAAATACAGGGGCCAAGAGACCCAGTACTTC	CASNKYRGQETQYF	TRBJ2-5	NA	TRBV5-1	TRBD1
TGCGCCAGCAGCCAAGGAAGGACAGGGGGCGGCTTCTACGAGCAGTACTTC	CASSQGRTGGGFYEQYF	TRBJ2-7	NA	TRBV4-3	TRBD1
TGTGCCAGCAGCTTAGGCTACAGGGGAGAGGAGACCCAGTACTTC	CASSLGYRGEETQYF	TRBJ2-5	NA	TRBV7-9	TRBD1
TGTGCCAGTACCCAGGGGGAGAACACTGAAGCTTTCTTT	CASTQGENTEAFF	TRBJ1-1	NA	TRBV19	TRBD1
TGTGCCAGCCGTTGGAGCGGGGCTAGCTCCTACGAGCAGTACTTC	CASRWSGASSYEQYF	TRBJ2-7	few	TRBV27	TRBD2
TGCGCCAGCAGCCCCGAGACAGGGGGGGATACGCAGTATTTT	CASSPETGGDTQYF	TRBJ2-3	NA	TRBV5-1	TRBD1
TGCGCCAGCAGCGAGGGGACTAGCCTCGTTTACAATGAGCAGTTCTTC	CASSEGTSLVYNEQFF	TRBJ2-1	NA	TRBV5-1	TRBD2
TGTGCCAGCAGTTATAGCGGCTACAATGAGCAGTTCTTC	CASSYSGYNEQFF	TRBJ2-1	NA	TRBV27	NA
TGTGCCAGCAGCGAACTCAGTCAGGGGGCGCTGGAAGAGACCCAGTACTTC	CASSELSQGALEETQYF	TRBJ2-5	NA	TRBV13	TRBD1
TGTGCCAGCTCAGAACTCCAAGAGACCCAGTACTTC	CASSELQETQYF	TRBJ2-5	NA	TRBV18	NA
TGTGCCAGCGGGGACAGGGGAGCCACAGATACGCAGTATTTT	CASGDRGATDTQYF	TRBJ2-3	NA	TRBV27	TRBD1
TGTGCCAGCAGTTTATGGTACAGTGGCACAGATACGCAGTATTTT	CASSLWYSGTDTQYF	TRBJ2-3	NA	TRBV5-6	NA
TGTGCCAGCAGCGGCCTAGCGGGAGGGCTAGATACGCAGTATTTT	CASSGLAGGLDTQYF	TRBJ2-3	NA	TRBV9	TRBD2
TGTGCCAGCAGCTTAGGGAGACAGGGCCTCTACGAGCAGTACTTC	CASSLGRQGLYEQYF	TRBJ2-7	NA	TRBV11-2	TRBD1